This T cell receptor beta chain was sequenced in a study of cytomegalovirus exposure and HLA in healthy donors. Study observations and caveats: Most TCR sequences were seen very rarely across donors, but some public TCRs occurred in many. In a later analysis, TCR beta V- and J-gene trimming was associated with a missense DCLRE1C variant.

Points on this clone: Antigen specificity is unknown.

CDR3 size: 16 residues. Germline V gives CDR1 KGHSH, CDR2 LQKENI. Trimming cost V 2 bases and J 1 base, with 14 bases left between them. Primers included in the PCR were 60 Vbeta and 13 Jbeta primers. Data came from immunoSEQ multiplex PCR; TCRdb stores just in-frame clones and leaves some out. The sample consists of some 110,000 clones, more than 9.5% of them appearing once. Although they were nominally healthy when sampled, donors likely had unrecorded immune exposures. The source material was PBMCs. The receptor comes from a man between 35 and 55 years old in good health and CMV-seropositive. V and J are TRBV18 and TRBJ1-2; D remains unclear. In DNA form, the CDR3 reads TGTGCCAGCTCACCAGAGGGCGGAGGTCATAACTATGGCTACACCTTC. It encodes CASSPEGGGHNYGYTF.